This T cell receptor beta chain was retrieved from a study of technical replicates of blood from four donors. The table came from immunoSEQ multiplex PCR; TCRdb's copy has only in-frame clones and leaves some out. This table has approximately 87,000 clones, about 91% appearing once. Germline lookup yields CDR1 MGHDK and CDR2 SYGVNS. V shed 0 bases and J shed 3 bases, with 13 bases lying between them. The CDR3 is 16 residues long. The chain has TRBV25-1 and TRBJ2-3; D might be TRBD1 (5 bases). The material sequenced was T cells isolated from PBMCs. This receptor was identified in a human donor in good health. Some clones in this sample may be carry-over from other donors' samples. CDR3 nucleotides: TGTGCCAGCAGTGAATATGTGGGGCCCTGGACAGATACGCAGTATTTT. Its protein is CASSEYVGPWTDTQYF.